This T cell receptor beta chain is drawn from a study of CD8+ T cells in alopecia areata. As for the study in general: Treated individuals took tofacitinib by mouth, 5 to 10 mg twice daily. Treated patients received severity scores based on the percentage of scalp area affected.

It was cDNA, reverse transcribed from extracted RNA, that served as the sequencing template. Repertoires were generated with immunoSEQ multiplex PCR, while TCRdb's copy carries only in-frame clones and drops some. The table has under 200,000 clones, about three fifths seen once. Treatment defined: oral pan-JAK inhibitor, 5-10 mg twice daily. Patients with alopecia areata provided lesional scalp punch biopsies as well as peripheral blood. The CDR3 length is 10 residues. CDR1 MNHEY and CDR2 SVGAGI come from the germline V gene. The V gene lost 8 bases and the J gene lost 4 bases, with 3 bases spanning the gap. The study, taken as a whole, reports: Alphabeta T cells residing in normal skin are also sequenced in scalp samples.

This clone was seen a single time. Its antigen is as yet unknown. Other DNA sequences in the same sample also yield this CDR3. This rearrangement joins TRBV6-5 to TRBJ2-1; D remains unclear. The source material was CD4+ T cells sorted from blood, sampled at week 4, from a patient treated with tofacitinib. This clonotype was sampled from a human donor with alopecia areata. CDR3 coding DNA: TGTGCCAGCGGATACAATGAGCAGTTCTTC. This translates into CASGYNEQFF.